One and the same sample provided the 30 T cell receptor beta chains below, sequenced in a study of blood T cell repertoires in COVID-19. Generated by immunoSEQ multiplex PCR, the TCRdb table keeps only in-frame clones and is missing some. Here the sample spans a few hundred thousand clones, approximately 90% being singletons. Sequencing was carried out using peripheral blood. These receptors were obtained from an older woman with acute or convalescent COVID-19.

The chain couples TRBV30 to TRBJ1-2; 9 nucleotides agree with TRBD1. Trimming removed 0 bases from V and 6 bases from J; junction bases left unmatched: 8. Germline values: CDR1 GTSNPN, CDR2 SVGIG (reference sequence). This CDR3 spans 15 amino acids. The CDR3 sequence: CAWSVLTGGRHGYTF. The CDR3 coding sequence is TGTGCCTGGAGTGTTCTAACAGGGGGCCGGCATGGCTACACCTTC.

The rearrangement links TRBV19 to TRBJ2-1, with unresolved D. V was shortened by 1 base and J by 9 bases, with 13 bases between the two germline ends. Germline lookup yields CDR1 LNHDA and CDR2 SQIVND (reference sequence). The CDR3 extends over 14 amino acids. For the CDR3, the DNA is TGTGCCAGTAGTATAGTCCAGGTTCCAGGTGAGCAGTTCTTC. This gives the protein CASSIVQVPGEQFF.

V is TRBV28 and J is TRBJ1-3, with D unresolved. The CDR3 sequence is 14 residues long. Germline V CDR1 and CDR2: MDHEN, SYDVKM. Trimming shortened V by 4 bases and J by 4 bases, and 11 bases separated the two germline ends. CDR3 DNA: TGTGCCAGCAGTTACGTCGGGAGCGGAAACACCATATATTTT. It translates to CASSYVGSGNTIYF. The full variable domain, with the rest looked up from reference TRBV28 and TRBJ1-3, is DVKVTQSSRYLVKRTGEKVFLECVQDMDHENMFWYRQDPGLGLRLIYFSYDVKMKEKGDIPEGYSVSREKKERFSLILESASTNQTSMYLCASSYVGSGNTIYFGEGSWLTVV.

This clone was seen a handful of times. The V gene is TRBV24-1, the J gene TRBJ2-5; possibly TRBD2 for D (5 bases). Germline lookup yields CDR1 KGHDR and CDR2 SFDVKD. CDR3 length equals 11 residues. V dropped 6 bases and J dropped 5 bases, with 6 bases sitting between them. CDR3 sequence: CATSREETQYF. DNA of the CDR3: TGTGCCACCAGTAGGGAGGAGACCCAGTACTTC.

The chain links TRBV7-2 to TRBJ1-1; TRBD1 agrees at 7 bases. This CDR3 spans 16 amino acids. V lost 6 bases and J lost 3; bases outside the gene matches: 13. The germline V gene encodes CDR1 SGHTA and CDR2 FQGNSA. CDR3 in DNA: TGTGCCAGCAGTGATGAACAGGGGACGGGCTACACTGAAGCTTTCTTT. Its protein is CASSDEQGTGYTEAFF.

This chain joins TRBV7-6 and TRBJ1-2; D perhaps matches TRBD1 (6 bases). V lost 1 base, J lost 1 base, and 10 bases lay in between. CDR3 length: 15 residues. The V gene's germline CDR1 is SGHVS and CDR2 FNYEAQ. The CDR3 DNA reads TGTGCCAGCAGCTTAGAGCCAGGGGATAACTATGGCTACACCTTC. Protein: CASSLEPGDNYGYTF.

The CDR3 here is CASRSGQGKSTGHTGELFF. The CDR3 DNA sequence: TGTGCAAGTCGCTCGGGACAGGGTAAGTCGACGGGTCACACCGGGGAGCTGTTTTTT. The chain links TRBV12-2 to TRBJ2-2; the DNA was not compared with TRBD1, the D call given in the table. TRBV12-2 is shown as a pseudogene. The CDR3 is 19 residues long.

The genes are TRBV19 and TRBJ2-7; TRBD2 aligns across 8 bases. J was trimmed by 6 bases and V by 6 bases; bases with no gene match: 16. There are 16 residues in the CDR3. The germline CDR1 and CDR2 sequences are LNHDA and SQIVND (reference sequence). The CDR3 bases are TGTGCCAGTAGATCGACCGGTTCGTTAGCGGGGTTCGAGCAGTACTTC. It translates to CASRSTGSLAGFEQYF.

J is TRBJ1-5 and V is TRBV15, with a weak D call TRBD1 (5 bases). The CDR3 runs to 15 residues. Looked up from germline, CDR1 is LNHNV and CDR2 is YYDKDF (reference sequence). V lost 0 bases, J lost 6 bases, and 12 bases lay in between. CDR3 sequence (DNA): TGTGCCACCAGCAGAGATGTTGGAGGGACTCAGCCCCAGCATTTT. Translated, it gives CATSRDVGGTQPQHF. Based on the CDR3 plus reference TRBV15 and TRBJ1-5, the full variable domain is DAMVIQNPRYQVTQFGKPVTLSCSQTLNHNVMYWYQQKSSQAPKLLFHYYDKDFNNEADTPDNFQSRRPNTSFCFLDIRSPGLGDTAMYLCATSRDVGGTQPQHFGDGTRLSIL.

J is TRBJ2-1 and V is TRBV10-3; 13 nucleotides agree with TRBD2. This CDR3 contains 17 residues. V shed 0 bases and J 1 base; nucleotides not matched to a gene: 0. Germline values: CDR1 ENHRY, CDR2 SYGVKD. CDR3 nucleotide sequence: TGTGCCATCAGTGAGTCGACTAGCGGGAGGTCCTACAATGAGCAGTTCTTC. Amino acids: CAISESTSGRSYNEQFF.

V and J are TRBV13 and TRBJ2-2; maybe TRBD1 (5 bases). The CDR3 spans 15 residues. The V gene's germline CDR1 is PRHDT and CDR2 FYEKMQ (reference sequence). V was clipped by 1 base and J by 6 bases, with 12 bases between them. The CDR3 region has the DNA TGTGCCAGCAGCTTAGAGGGGTATTTGCCCGGGGAGCTGTTTTTT. Amino acid sequence: CASSLEGYLPGELFF.

The rearrangement joins TRBV6-2 or TRBV6-3 to TRBJ2-3; possibly TRBD2 for D (5 bases). This CDR3 spans 14 amino acids. Trimming removed 5 bases from V and 2 bases from J, with 11 bases in between. Germline V CDR1 and CDR2: MNHEY, SVGEGT. The DNA of the CDR3 is TGTGCCAGCAGTCGGGATAGACTCACAGATACGCAGTATTTT. Protein product: CASSRDRLTDTQYF.

The J gene is TRBJ1-2, the V gene TRBV6-5; the match to TRBD1 covers 7 bases. The germline gives CDR1 MNHEY, CDR2 SVGAGI. CDR3 length equals 15 residues. V dropped 2 bases and J dropped 1; count of bases not matched to a gene: 4. The CDR3 reads CASSYERDSNYGYTF. For the CDR3, the DNA is TGTGCCAGCAGTTACGAACGGGACAGTAACTATGGCTACACCTTC.

The V call is TRBV9, the J call TRBJ1-3; D is ambiguous. V was clipped by 1 base and J by 0 bases, with 8 bases between them. Germline CDR1 SGDLS, CDR2 YYNGEE. The CDR3 runs 15 residues. The CDR3 sequence is CASSVTASSGNTIYF. CDR3 bases: TGTGCCAGCAGCGTAACAGCAAGCTCTGGAAACACCATATATTTT.

The chain has TRBV6-5 and TRBJ2-1; the D gene is possibly TRBD1 (6 bases). Germline V gene lookup returns CDR1 MNHEY and CDR2 SVGAGI. The CDR3 contains 13 residues. The V end lost 7 bases, the J end lost 4 bases, and 11 bases lay between the germline ends. The CDR3 coding sequence is TGTGCCAGCACCTCTACAGGGTACAATGAGCAGTTCTTC. This codes for CASTSTGYNEQFF.

This clone has only one observation. This rearrangement joins TRBV6-2 or TRBV6-3 to TRBJ2-7, with D possibly being TRBD2 (6 bases). The CDR3 consists of 14 residues. Germline V gene sequence: CDR1 MNHEY, CDR2 SVGEGT. Trimming took 5 bases from V and 1 from J, leaving 12 bases between them. The CDR3 spells CASSQRALSYEQYF. The CDR3 DNA sequence: TGTGCCAGCAGTCAGCGGGCTCTGTCCTACGAGCAGTACTTC.

The V call is TRBV24-1, the J call TRBJ2-7; D call uncertain. From germline, CDR1 is KGHDR and CDR2 SFDVKD. The CDR3 contains 12 residues. V lost 5 bases and J 4 bases, leaving 8 bases between the germline ends. CDR3 nucleotides: TGTGCCACCAGTGGTTCGGGTTACGAGCAGTACTTC. It specifies CATSGSGYEQYF.

The V call is TRBV4-1, the J call TRBJ2-7; 10 positions match TRBD1. V was clipped by 3 bases and J by 6 bases; unmatched bases: 8. CDR1 and CDR2 (germline): MGHRA, YSYEKL. The CDR3 loop spans 15 amino acids. The CDR3 nucleotides are TGCGCCAGCAGCCAGGTCAGGGACAGGGGCGGCGAGCAGTACTTC. The encoded protein is CASSQVRDRGGEQYF.

The chain links TRBV20-1 to TRBJ1-5, with a weak D call TRBD1 (5 bases). Looked up from germline, CDR1 is DFQATT and CDR2 is SNEGSKA (reference sequence). This CDR3 spans 15 amino acids. The V and J ends lost 3 bases and 3 bases respectively, with 15 bases between them. The CDR3 reads CSASARAGFNQPQHF. CDR3 DNA: TGCAGTGCTAGTGCCCGGGCAGGGTTCAATCAGCCCCAGCATTTT.

The rearrangement links TRBV7-9 to TRBJ2-1, with no clear D. V was clipped by 1 base and J by 5 bases, with 9 bases between them. The CDR3 sequence is 14 residues long. Per germline, CDR1 SEHNR and CDR2 FQNEAQ (reference sequence). The CDR3 is CASSLDGGNNEQFF. The CDR3 coding sequence is TGTGCCAGCAGCTTAGACGGCGGCAACAATGAGCAGTTCTTC.

The genes are TRBV4-3 and TRBJ2-7; 7 bases are shared with TRBD1. The CDR3 is 16 amino acids. The germline V gene encodes CDR1 LGHNA and CDR2 YSLEER. The junction had 8 bases not matched to a gene; V was cut back by 0 bases and J by 3 bases. The CDR3 sequence: CASSQERQNRGYEQYF. The DNA for the CDR3 is TGCGCCAGCAGCCAAGAACGACAGAACAGGGGCTACGAGCAGTACTTC.

The chain couples TRBV5-1 to TRBJ1-3; TRBD1 matches 7 bases. The junction had 4 bases not matched to a gene; V was cut back by 4 bases and J by 0 bases. This CDR3 is built from 15 residues. The germline V gene has CDR1 SGHRS and CDR2 YFSETQ. The CDR3 nucleotides read TGCGCCAGCAGCGAGGGGGCTTACTCTGGAAACACCATATATTTT. Amino acid sequence: CASSEGAYSGNTIYF.

The chain links TRBV25-1 to TRBJ2-3; TRBD2 is a possible D gene (6 bases). CDR1 and CDR2 (germline): MGHDK, SYGVNS. The CDR3 is 16 residues long. V was shortened by 3 bases and J by 4 bases, with 17 bases between the two germline ends. The CDR3 sequence is CASSDSAWEAPDTQYF. In DNA form, the CDR3 reads TGTGCCAGCAGTGATTCGGCGTGGGAGGCACCAGATACGCAGTATTTT.

A remark on this clone: Other DNA sequences in the same sample also yield this CDR3. This chain uses TRBV19 with TRBJ1-1; no reliable D call. The germline V and J ends were trimmed by 4 bases and 1 base, with 7 bases remaining between them. CDR3 length: 13 residues. Germline CDR1 LNHDA, CDR2 SQIVND (reference sequence). The CDR3 sequence: CASSSGRNTEAFF. The CDR3 DNA reads as TGTGCCAGTAGTAGCGGGCGGAACACTGAAGCTTTCTTT.

The gene calls are TRBV5-1 and TRBJ2-5; 9 bases fit TRBD2. The CDR3 spans 16 residues. After removal of 0 bases from V and 0 bases from J, the junction contained 3 bases not matched to a gene. The germline CDR1 and CDR2 sequences are SGHRS and YFSETQ. CDR3 in DNA: TGCGCCAGCAGCTTGGGATTAGCGGGGGACCAAGAGACCCAGTACTTC. Amino acids: CASSLGLAGDQETQYF.

This clone came up a few times. The chain links TRBV15 to TRBJ1-4, with a tentative D call TRBD1 (6 bases). Germline CDR1 is LNHNV and CDR2 is YYDKDF (reference sequence). V lost 0 bases and J 4 bases, leaving 9 bases between the germline ends. The CDR3 has 15 residues. CDR3 loop: CATSREPGVNEKLFF. Here the CDR3 DNA reads TGTGCCACCAGCAGAGAACCAGGGGTTAATGAAAAACTGTTTTTT.

The gene calls are TRBV19 and TRBJ1-5, with TRBD1 identical over 7 bases. The ends lost 7 bases at V and 5 bases at J; junction bases unmatched: 8. The CDR3 has 14 amino acids. CDR1 LNHDA and CDR2 SQIVND come from the germline V gene (reference sequence). CDR3 protein: CASIHRDRDQPQHF. For the CDR3, the DNA is TGTGCCAGTATCCACCGGGACAGAGATCAGCCCCAGCATTTT.

J is TRBJ2-7 and V is TRBV7-9; D gene unclear. CDR1 SEHNR and CDR2 FQNEAQ come from the germline V gene (reference sequence). V lost 4 bases to trimming and J lost 2 bases, with 3 bases between them. This CDR3 region has 11 residues. CDR3 sequence: CASSSTYEQYF. CDR3 bases: TGTGCCAGCAGCTCCACCTACGAGCAGTACTTC.

The CDR3: CATRGGATNEKLFF. The DNA of the CDR3 is TGTGCCACCCGAGGGGGTGCAACTAATGAAAAACTGTTTTTT. This sequence joins TRBV15 and TRBJ1-4, with D perhaps matching TRBD1 (6 bases). The CDR3 loop spans 14 amino acids. The V gene's germline CDR1 is LNHNV and CDR2 YYDKDF (reference sequence). V was cut by 8 bases and J by 0 bases, with 10 bases left in between.

A few counts support this clone. The gene calls are TRBV7-2 and TRBJ2-2; D is perhaps TRBD2 (5 bases). CDR3 length: 14 amino acids. CDR1 is SGHTA and CDR2 is FQGNSA in the germline V gene. The V and J ends lost 3 bases and 6 bases respectively, with 11 bases between them. The CDR3: CASSLRSGAGELFF. The CDR3 DNA sequence: TGTGCCAGCAGCTTGCGGTCCGGGGCCGGGGAGCTGTTTTTT.